The 30 T cell receptor beta chains below were found in one sample sequenced in a study of CD8+ T cells in alopecia areata. The treatment denotes: oral pan-JAK inhibitor, 5-10 mg twice daily. Sequencing templates came from extracted RNA that was reverse transcribed into cDNA. Only in-frame clones appear in the TCRdb table, and some are missing; sequencing was by immunoSEQ multiplex PCR. Of fewer than 350,000 clones in the sample, about three fifths are singletons; the top ten hold approximately 1.7%. This sample comprised CD4+ T cells sorted from blood, obtained at week 24, from a patient treated with tofacitinib. Every receptor here comes from a human donor with alopecia areata.

The chain links TRBV6-1 to TRBJ1-1; D not certain. Trimming left V 5 bases short and J 1 base short, with 11 bases between. Germline V gene sequence: CDR1 MNHNS, CDR2 SASEGT. The CDR3 length is 14 residues. The CDR3 is CASSTQQGNTEAFF. The CDR3, as DNA: TGTGCCAGCAGTACTCAACAAGGGAACACTGAAGCTTTCTTT.

The chain employs TRBV28 and TRBJ2-2; no definite D call. V lost 8 bases to trimming and J lost 4 bases, with 14 bases between them. This CDR3 is built from 14 residues. Per the germline V gene, CDR1 is MDHEN and CDR2 is SYDVKM. The CDR3 loop is CASRPLSPTGELFF. The CDR3 coding sequence is TGTGCCAGCCGCCCCCTAAGTCCCACCGGGGAGCTGTTTTTT.

V usage is TRBV18 and J usage is TRBJ1-1; D might be TRBD1 (6 bases). This CDR3 spans 15 amino acids. Germline V gives CDR1 KGHSH, CDR2 LQKENI. The V and J ends lost 1 base and 5 bases respectively, with 14 bases between them. The CDR3: CASSPLQDSTTEAFF. For the CDR3, the DNA is TGTGCCAGCTCACCACTACAGGACAGTACAACTGAAGCTTTCTTT.

V and J are TRBV30 and TRBJ1-1; D remains ambiguous. CDR1 is GTSNPN, CDR2 SVGIG, per germline (reference sequence). Trimming stripped 0 bases from V and 7 bases from J, with 6 bases between. The CDR3 runs 11 residues. The CDR3 loop is CAWSVAFEAFF. The CDR3 region has the DNA TGTGCCTGGAGTGTGGCGTTTGAAGCTTTCTTT.

This clone has only a few counts. The chain links TRBV6-1 to TRBJ2-5; tentative D call: TRBD2 (5 bases). The CDR3 covers 15 residues. Deletions cut 6 bases from V and 7 bases from J, with 21 bases between. Germline V gene sequence: CDR1 MNHNS, CDR2 SASEGT. The CDR3 spells CASRVQEGGVGTQYF. In DNA form, the CDR3 reads TGTGCCAGCAGGGTACAAGAGGGCGGTGTGGGGACCCAGTACTTC.

This clone has a handful of counts. V and J are TRBV29-1 and TRBJ1-1, with a tentative D call TRBD1 (5 bases). V lost 7 bases and J lost 7, with 13 bases in between. Germline CDR1 is SQVTM and CDR2 is ANQGSEA. This CDR3 has 11 residues. The CDR3 region is CSAGELDEAFF. The CDR3 nucleotides are TGCAGCGCGGGGGAGCTCGATGAAGCTTTCTTT.

V gene TRBV5-1 combines with J gene TRBJ2-3, with D possibly matching TRBD2 (5 bases). The V and J ends lost 3 bases and 1 base respectively, with 9 bases between them. CDR1 SGHRS and CDR2 YFSETQ come from the germline V gene. The CDR3 consists of 14 residues. The CDR3 DNA reads TGCGCCAGCAGCTCCGAGGGTGGCACAGATACGCAGTATTTT. This sequence encodes CASSSEGGTDTQYF.

This clone was found once. The rearrangement joins TRBV5-6 to TRBJ2-3; 11 bases agree with TRBD1. The CDR3 covers 16 residues. From germline, CDR1 is SGHDT and CDR2 YYEEEE. The V gene end was trimmed by 3 bases and the J gene end by 4 bases; junction bases not matched to a gene: 7. This CDR3 is CASSSNSGQGADTQYF. DNA for the CDR3: TGTGCCAGCAGCTCCAATTCGGGACAGGGGGCAGATACGCAGTATTTT.

The V and J genes are TRBV5-1 and TRBJ2-3; weak D call: TRBD1 (5 bases). This CDR3 has 14 residues. Looked up from germline, CDR1 is SGHRS and CDR2 is YFSETQ. Between the trimmed V and J ends, which lost 6 bases and 0 bases, there was a span of 11 bases. The CDR3 protein is CASNPRQSTDTQYF. The CDR3 region has the DNA TGCGCCAGCAATCCCCGACAGAGCACAGATACGCAGTATTTT. The whole variable domain, remainder taken from reference TRBV5-1 and TRBJ2-3, is KAGVTQTPRYLIKTRGQQVTLSCSPISGHRSVSWYQQTPGQGLQFLFEYFSETQRNKGNFPGRFSGRQFSNSRSEMNVSTLELGDSALYLCASNPRQSTDTQYFGPGTRLTVL.

The chain joins TRBV2 to TRBJ2-6; tentatively, D is TRBD1 (5 bases). The length of the CDR3 is 15 residues. The germline V and J ends were trimmed by 4 bases and 1 base, with 8 bases remaining between them. Per germline, CDR1 SNHLY and CDR2 FYNNEI. Here the CDR3 DNA reads TGTGCCAGCAGTGCGGACATTTCTGGGGCCAACGTCCTGACTTTC. It specifies CASSADISGANVLTF.

This CDR3 reads CASRTRDRGSGEQFF. The DNA of the CDR3 is TGTGCCAGCAGGACCCGGGACAGGGGGTCGGGTGAGCAGTTCTTC. The V call is TRBV5-4, the J call TRBJ2-1; 11 bases align to TRBD1. This CDR3 has 15 amino acids. V shed 5 bases and J 9 bases; nucleotides not matched to a gene: 10. Germline V CDR1 and CDR2: SGHNT, YYREEE (reference sequence).

This rearrangement joins TRBV5-4 to TRBJ1-1; 8 positions match TRBD1. The CDR3 extends over 13 amino acids. Germline CDR1 SGHNT, CDR2 YYREEE (reference sequence). Trimming at V came to 5 bases and at J to 7 bases, leaving 7 bases not matched to a gene. Here the CDR3 DNA reads TGTGCCAGCAGTCGACCGGGACAGGTTGAAGCTTTCTTT. Translation: CASSRPGQVEAFF.

The chain combines TRBV2 with TRBJ2-1; the D gene could be TRBD1 or TRBD2 (5 bases each). The CDR3 consists of 14 residues. V shed 5 bases and J shed 1 base, with 9 bases lying between them. The V gene's germline CDR1 is SNHLY and CDR2 FYNNEI. The CDR3 coding sequence is TGTGCCAGCAGTCGTGGGGGTTCCTACAATGAGCAGTTCTTC. Residues: CASSRGGSYNEQFF.

This clone was observed a few times. The chain has TRBV5-1 and TRBJ2-3, with a tentative D call TRBD1 (7 bases). Trimming took off 7 bases at V and 2 bases at J, with 17 bases between the two ends. The length of the CDR3 is 15 residues. In germline, CDR1 is SGHRS, CDR2 YFSETQ. The CDR3 protein is CASGRGETSTDTQYF. The CDR3 nucleotides are TGCGCCAGCGGCAGGGGGGAAACTTCCACAGATACGCAGTATTTT.

J is TRBJ2-5 and V is TRBV29-1; the match to TRBD1 covers 11 bases. Germline V lookup: CDR1 SQVTM, CDR2 ANQGSEA. Trimming cost V 6 bases and J 3 bases; bases outside gene matches: 9. The CDR3 consists of 15 residues. CDR3: CSVGTGTGGEETQYF. DNA of the CDR3: TGCAGCGTAGGGACCGGGACAGGGGGAGAAGAGACCCAGTACTTC.

This clone showed up just a few times. The rearrangement joins TRBV29-1 to TRBJ2-1, with D perhaps TRBD1 (6 bases). Per germline, CDR1 SQVTM and CDR2 ANQGSEA. Trimming removed 7 bases at V and 8 bases at J, with 12 bases between. The CDR3 has 11 amino acids. The DNA of the CDR3 is TGCAGCGGGATAAAGGGGGATGAGCAGTTCTTC. Translating gives CSGIKGDEQFF.

The chain carries TRBV2 and TRBJ2-5; 7 bases align to TRBD2. Germline CDR1 SNHLY, CDR2 FYNNEI. After removal of 3 bases from V and 1 base from J, the junction contained 8 bases not matched to a gene. The CDR3 extends over 16 amino acids. CDR3 sequence reads: CASSDQRGAIQETQYF. CDR3 DNA sequence: TGTGCCAGCAGTGATCAGCGGGGAGCTATCCAAGAGACCCAGTACTTC.

This clone came up a few times. The chain couples TRBV30 to TRBJ2-3; 7 bases align to TRBD1. V dropped 3 bases and J dropped 0; count of bases not matched to a gene: 6. Germline CDR1 reads GTSNPN; CDR2 reads SVGIG (reference sequence). The CDR3 runs to 15 residues. In DNA, the CDR3 is TGTGCCTGGAGAGGTAAAGGGGGCAGCACAGATACGCAGTATTTT. Translated, it gives CAWRGKGGSTDTQYF.

This clone was seen a single time. V usage is TRBV5-1 and J usage is TRBJ2-3; D perhaps matches TRBD1 (6 bases). Germline CDR1 SGHRS, CDR2 YFSETQ. This CDR3 spans 15 amino acids. The V end lost 0 bases, the J end lost 1 base, and 9 bases lay between the germline ends. CDR3 sequence (DNA): TGCGCCAGCAGCTTGGAAGGACAGCGCACAGATACGCAGTATTTT. Protein sequence: CASSLEGQRTDTQYF.

The gene calls are TRBV5-1 and TRBJ1-1; 7 positions match TRBD1. Germline V lookup: CDR1 SGHRS, CDR2 YFSETQ. Trimming took 3 bases from V and 0 from J; bases not matched to a gene: 5. The CDR3 sequence is 15 residues long. The CDR3 sequence: CASSSSTGMNTEAFF. CDR3 sequence (DNA): TGCGCCAGCAGCTCATCGACAGGGATGAACACTGAAGCTTTCTTT.

This sequence joins TRBV7-8 and TRBJ2-6; D remains unclear. This CDR3 is built from 18 residues. The V and J ends lost 1 base and 4 bases respectively, with 17 bases between them. Germline V lookup: CDR1 SGHVS, CDR2 FQNEAQ. The CDR3 coding sequence is TGTGCCAGCAGCTTAGTCCCTAAGACCGCAGCCGGGGCCAACGTCCTGACTTTC. Residues: CASSLVPKTAAGANVLTF.

This clone showed up just a few times. The chain uses TRBV5-1 and TRBJ2-5; the D gene could be TRBD1 or TRBD2 (5 bases each). The ends were cut back, 5 bases at V and 2 bases at J, with 16 bases in the middle. Germline V gene lookup returns CDR1 SGHRS and CDR2 YFSETQ. The CDR3 covers 15 residues. CDR3 coding DNA: TGCGCCAGCAGTGCCGCGGGTGGGACGCAAGAGACCCAGTACTTC. Translation gives CASSAAGGTQETQYF.

This clone was found a few times. This chain connects TRBV9 to TRBJ2-3; no clear D gene. The germline gives CDR1 SGDLS, CDR2 YYNGEE. The V end lost 2 bases, the J end lost 4 bases, and 14 bases lay between the germline ends. CDR3 length: 15 amino acids. The CDR3 nucleotides read TGTGCCAGCAGCGTTACAGAAGGAAAGGCAGATACGCAGTATTTT. The encoded protein is CASSVTEGKADTQYF. Combining the CDR3 with reference TRBV9 and TRBJ2-3 gives the whole variable domain DSGVTQTPKHLITATGQRVTLRCSPRSGDLSVYWYQQSLDQGLQFLIQYYNGEERAKGNILERFSAQQFPDLHSELNLSSLELGDSALYFCASSVTEGKADTQYFGPGTRLTVL.

This clone was observed a handful of times. The chain carries TRBV28 and TRBJ2-6; 8 bases map to TRBD1. Unmatched junction bases numbered 10, after V lost 8 bases and J lost 4 bases. The CDR3 has 16 residues. Germline V CDR1 and CDR2: MDHEN, SYDVKM. The CDR3 DNA reads TGTGCCAGCGAGGGGACAGGTAGATGGGGGGCCAACGTCCTGACTTTC. Encoded protein: CASEGTGRWGANVLTF.

The chain combines TRBV29-1 with TRBJ2-5, with 10 bases aligning to TRBD1. V lost 7 bases to trimming and J lost 4 bases; unmatched junction nucleotides: 3. Germline V lookup: CDR1 SQVTM, CDR2 ANQGSEA. The CDR3 has 12 amino acids. DNA of the CDR3: TGCAGCGGGAGGGACAGGGGAGAGACCCAGTACTTC. Its protein product is CSGRDRGETQYF.

V is TRBV9 and J is TRBJ1-5; TRBD1 matches 7 bases. The CDR3 is made up of 14 amino acids. The germline V gene encodes CDR1 SGDLS and CDR2 YYNGEE. Trimming at V came to 7 bases and at J to 4 bases, leaving 8 bases not matched to a gene. CDR3 sequence: CASGRGQTNQPQHF. In DNA form, the CDR3 reads TGTGCCAGCGGAAGGGGACAGACTAATCAGCCCCAGCATTTT. Full variable domain (rest looked up from reference TRBV9 and TRBJ1-5): DSGVTQTPKHLITATGQRVTLRCSPRSGDLSVYWYQQSLDQGLQFLIQYYNGEERAKGNILERFSAQQFPDLHSELNLSSLELGDSALYFCASGRGQTNQPQHFGDGTRLSIL.

This chain joins TRBV15 and TRBJ2-7; no firm D call. This CDR3 comprises 14 residues. V lost 0 bases and J lost 2, with 8 bases in between. Per the germline V gene, CDR1 is LNHNV and CDR2 is YYDKDF (reference sequence). The CDR3 sequence: CATSRDPGAYEQYF. CDR3 DNA: TGTGCCACCAGCAGAGATCCAGGCGCCTACGAGCAGTACTTC. The whole variable domain, filled in from reference TRBV15 and TRBJ2-7, reads DAMVIQNPRYQVTQFGKPVTLSCSQTLNHNVMYWYQQKSSQAPKLLFHYYDKDFNNEADTPDNFQSRRPNTSFCFLDIRSPGLGDTAMYLCATSRDPGAYEQYFGPGTRLTVT.

In its sample, this clone was seen a few times. The rearrangement uses TRBV15 and TRBJ2-3; 7 nucleotides agree with TRBD1. The CDR3 covers 14 residues. V was clipped by 5 bases and J by 2 bases; unmatched bases: 4. CDR1 and CDR2 from the germline V gene are LNHNV and YYDKDF (reference sequence). The CDR3 DNA reads as TGTGCCACCAGCGTAGGACAGGCCACAGATACGCAGTATTTT. Translation: CATSVGQATDTQYF.

V and J are TRBV4-3 and TRBJ1-6, with D tentatively TRBD1 (5 bases). This CDR3 contains 13 residues. Trimming took 5 bases from V and 13 from J, leaving 15 bases between them. Per the germline V gene, CDR1 is LGHNA and CDR2 is YSLEER. CDR3 residues: CASSDSGGGPLHF. The CDR3 DNA follows: TGCGCCAGCAGCGACTCTGGGGGGGGTCCCCTCCACTTT.

The rearrangement links TRBV6-1 to TRBJ1-5; 8 nucleotides match TRBD1. The trim removed 9 bases at V and 5 bases at J, leaving 6 bases unmatched. The length of the CDR3 is 13 residues. The germline V gene has CDR1 MNHNS and CDR2 SASEGT. CDR3 protein: CASGLTGDQPQHF. CDR3 sequence (DNA): TGTGCCAGTGGATTGACAGGGGATCAGCCCCAGCATTTT.